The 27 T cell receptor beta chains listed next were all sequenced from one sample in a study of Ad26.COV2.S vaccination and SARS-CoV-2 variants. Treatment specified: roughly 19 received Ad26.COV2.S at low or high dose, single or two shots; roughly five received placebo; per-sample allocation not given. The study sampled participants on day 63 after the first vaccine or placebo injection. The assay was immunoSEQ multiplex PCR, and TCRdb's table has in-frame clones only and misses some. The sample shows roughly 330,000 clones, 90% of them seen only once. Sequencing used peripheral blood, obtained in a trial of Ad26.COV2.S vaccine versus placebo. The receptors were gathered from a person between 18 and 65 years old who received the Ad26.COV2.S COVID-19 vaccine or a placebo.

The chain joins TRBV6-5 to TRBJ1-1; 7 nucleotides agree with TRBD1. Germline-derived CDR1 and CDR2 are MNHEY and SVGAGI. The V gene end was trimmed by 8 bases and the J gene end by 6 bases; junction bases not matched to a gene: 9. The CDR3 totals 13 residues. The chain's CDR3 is CASARGLGAEAFF. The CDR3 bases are TGTGCCAGCGCAAGGGGGCTAGGGGCTGAAGCTTTCTTT.

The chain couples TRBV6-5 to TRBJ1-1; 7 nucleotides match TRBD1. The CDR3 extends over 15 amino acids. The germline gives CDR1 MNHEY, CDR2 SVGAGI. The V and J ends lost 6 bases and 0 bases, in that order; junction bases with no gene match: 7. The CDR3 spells CASRYGGQMNTEAFF. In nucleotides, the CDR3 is TGTGCCAGCAGGTATGGGGGACAGATGAACACTGAAGCTTTCTTT.

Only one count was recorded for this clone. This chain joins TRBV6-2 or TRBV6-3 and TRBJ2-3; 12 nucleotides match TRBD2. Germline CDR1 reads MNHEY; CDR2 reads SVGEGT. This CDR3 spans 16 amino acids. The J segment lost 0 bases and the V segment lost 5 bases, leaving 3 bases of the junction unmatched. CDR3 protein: CASSPGLAGSTDTQYF. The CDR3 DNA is TGTGCCAGCAGTCCCGGACTAGCGGGGAGCACAGATACGCAGTATTTT.

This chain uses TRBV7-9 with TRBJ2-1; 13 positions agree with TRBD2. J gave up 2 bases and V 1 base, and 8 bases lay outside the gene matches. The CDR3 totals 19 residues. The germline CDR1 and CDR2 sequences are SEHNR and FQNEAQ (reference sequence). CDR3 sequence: CASSLVGGTSGKTYNEQFF. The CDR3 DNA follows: TGTGCCAGCAGCTTAGTAGGGGGGACTAGCGGGAAGACCTACAATGAGCAGTTCTTC.

CDR3 DNA: TGTGCCAGCAGGCTGACTAGCTGGAGCACAGATACGCAGTATTTT. Translated: CASRLTSWSTDTQYF. This chain links TRBV7-9 with TRBJ2-3, with 7 nucleotides matching TRBD2. The CDR3 runs 15 residues. The germline V gene encodes CDR1 SEHNR and CDR2 FQNEAQ (reference sequence). V lost 6 bases to trimming and J lost 0 bases; unmatched junction nucleotides: 6.

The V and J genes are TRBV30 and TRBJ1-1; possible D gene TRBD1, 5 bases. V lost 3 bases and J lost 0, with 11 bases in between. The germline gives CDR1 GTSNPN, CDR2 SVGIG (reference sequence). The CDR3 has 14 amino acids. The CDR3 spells CAWSAVGLNTEAFF. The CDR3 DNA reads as TGTGCCTGGAGCGCCGTGGGGCTGAACACTGAAGCTTTCTTT.

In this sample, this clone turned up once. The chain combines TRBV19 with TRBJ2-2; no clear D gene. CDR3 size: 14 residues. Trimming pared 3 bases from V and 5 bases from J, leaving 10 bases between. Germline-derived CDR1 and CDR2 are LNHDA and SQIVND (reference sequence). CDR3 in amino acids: CASSIVSRTGELFF. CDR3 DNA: TGTGCCAGTAGTATCGTCTCCAGGACCGGGGAGCTGTTTTTT.

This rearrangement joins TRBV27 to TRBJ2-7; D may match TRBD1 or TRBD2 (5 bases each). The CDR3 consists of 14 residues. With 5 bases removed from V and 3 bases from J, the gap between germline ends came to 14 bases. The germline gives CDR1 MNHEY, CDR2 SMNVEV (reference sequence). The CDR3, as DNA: TGTGCCAGCAGTACACGGGACGGACACTACGAGCAGTACTTC. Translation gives CASSTRDGHYEQYF.

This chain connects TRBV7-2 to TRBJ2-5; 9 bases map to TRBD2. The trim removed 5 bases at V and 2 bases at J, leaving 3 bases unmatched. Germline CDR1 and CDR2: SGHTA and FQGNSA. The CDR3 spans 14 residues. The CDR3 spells CASSHSGSQETQYF. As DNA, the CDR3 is TGTGCCAGCAGCCATAGCGGGAGTCAAGAGACCCAGTACTTC.

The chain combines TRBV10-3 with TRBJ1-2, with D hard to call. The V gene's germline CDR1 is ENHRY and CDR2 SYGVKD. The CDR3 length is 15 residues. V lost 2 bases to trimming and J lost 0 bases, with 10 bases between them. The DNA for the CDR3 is TGTGCCATCAGTGAGGATGGAGGACCTAACTATGGCTACACCTTC. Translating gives CAISEDGGPNYGYTF.

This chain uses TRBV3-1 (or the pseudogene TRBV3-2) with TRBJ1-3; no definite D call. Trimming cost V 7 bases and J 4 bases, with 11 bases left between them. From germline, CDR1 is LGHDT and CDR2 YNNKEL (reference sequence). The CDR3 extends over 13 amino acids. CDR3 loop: CASTGKTGNTIYF. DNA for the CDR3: TGTGCCAGCACTGGTAAGACCGGAAACACCATATATTTT.

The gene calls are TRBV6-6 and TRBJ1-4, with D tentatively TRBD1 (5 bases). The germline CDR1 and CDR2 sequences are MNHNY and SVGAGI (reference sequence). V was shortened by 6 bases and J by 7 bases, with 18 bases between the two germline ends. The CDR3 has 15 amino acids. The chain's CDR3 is CASRHTGGFSEKLFF. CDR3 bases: TGTGCCAGCAGGCATACCGGGGGATTTAGTGAAAAACTGTTTTTT.

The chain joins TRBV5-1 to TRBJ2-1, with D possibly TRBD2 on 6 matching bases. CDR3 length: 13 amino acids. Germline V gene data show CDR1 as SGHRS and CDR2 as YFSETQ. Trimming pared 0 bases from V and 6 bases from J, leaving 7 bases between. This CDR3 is CASSLGTINEQFF. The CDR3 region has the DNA TGCGCCAGCAGCTTGGGGACTATCAATGAGCAGTTCTTC.

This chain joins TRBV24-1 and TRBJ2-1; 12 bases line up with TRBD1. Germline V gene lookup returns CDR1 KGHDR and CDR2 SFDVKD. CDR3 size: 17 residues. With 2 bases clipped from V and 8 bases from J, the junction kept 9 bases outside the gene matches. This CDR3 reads CATSDSGTGGAGYEQFF. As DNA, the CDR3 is TGTGCCACCAGTGATTCCGGGACAGGGGGCGCTGGGTATGAGCAGTTCTTC.

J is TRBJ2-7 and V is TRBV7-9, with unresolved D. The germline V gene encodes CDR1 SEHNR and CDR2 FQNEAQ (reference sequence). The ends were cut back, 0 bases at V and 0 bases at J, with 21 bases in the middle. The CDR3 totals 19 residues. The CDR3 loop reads CASSLAAGIGRQSSYEQYV. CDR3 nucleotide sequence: TGTGCCAGCAGCTTAGCCGCAGGAATAGGGCGGCAGAGCTCCTACGAGCAGTACGTC.

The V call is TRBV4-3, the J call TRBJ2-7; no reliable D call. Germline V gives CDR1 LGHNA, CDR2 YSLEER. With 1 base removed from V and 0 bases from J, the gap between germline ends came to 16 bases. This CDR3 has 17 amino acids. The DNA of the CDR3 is TGCGCCAGCAGCCAAGTGGTGGTCTCCAACCCCTCCTACGAGCAGTACGTC. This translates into CASSQVVVSNPSYEQYV.

The CDR3 sequence: CASSLLAGYGYTF. CDR3 bases: TGTGCCAGCAGCTTACTTGCAGGGTATGGCTACACCTTC. The chain links TRBV7-2 to TRBJ1-2; perhaps TRBD1 as D (5 bases). Trimming pared 2 bases from V and 5 bases from J, leaving 9 bases between. Germline V CDR1 and CDR2: SGHTA, FQGNSA. This CDR3 has 13 amino acids.

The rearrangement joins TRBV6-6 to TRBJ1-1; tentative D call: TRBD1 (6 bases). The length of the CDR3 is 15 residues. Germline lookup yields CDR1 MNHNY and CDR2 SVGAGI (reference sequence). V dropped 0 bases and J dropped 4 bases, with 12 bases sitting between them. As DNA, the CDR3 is TGTGCCAGCAGTTACTCGAAGGGGGTGTTCACTGAAGCTTTCTTT. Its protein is CASSYSKGVFTEAFF.

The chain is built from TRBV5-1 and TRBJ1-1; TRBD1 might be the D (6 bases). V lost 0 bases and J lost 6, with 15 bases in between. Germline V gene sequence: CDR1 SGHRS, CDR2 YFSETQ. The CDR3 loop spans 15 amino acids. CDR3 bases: TGCGCCAGCAGCTTGGATCACAGGGAGGTGTCTGAAGCTTTCTTT. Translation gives CASSLDHREVSEAFF. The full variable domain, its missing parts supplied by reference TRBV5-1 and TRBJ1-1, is KAGVTQTPRYLIKTRGQQVTLSCSPISGHRSVSWYQQTPGQGLQFLFEYFSETQRNKGNFPGRFSGRQFSNSRSEMNVSTLELGDSALYLCASSLDHREVSEAFFGQGTRLTVV.

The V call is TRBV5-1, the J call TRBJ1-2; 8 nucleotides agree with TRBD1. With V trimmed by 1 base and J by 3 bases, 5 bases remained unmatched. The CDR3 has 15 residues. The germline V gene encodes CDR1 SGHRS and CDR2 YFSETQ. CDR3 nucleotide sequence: TGCGCCAGCAGCTTGACGGGACAGGAAGACTATGGCTACACCTTC. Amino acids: CASSLTGQEDYGYTF. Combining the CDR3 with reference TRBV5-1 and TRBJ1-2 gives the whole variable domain KAGVTQTPRYLIKTRGQQVTLSCSPISGHRSVSWYQQTPGQGLQFLFEYFSETQRNKGNFPGRFSGRQFSNSRSEMNVSTLELGDSALYLCASSLTGQEDYGYTFGSGTRLTVV.

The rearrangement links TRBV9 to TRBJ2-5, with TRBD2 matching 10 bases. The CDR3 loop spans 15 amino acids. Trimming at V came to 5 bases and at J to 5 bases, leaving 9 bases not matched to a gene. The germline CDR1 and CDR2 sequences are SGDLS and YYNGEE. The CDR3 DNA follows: TGTGCCAGCAGTCAAGTCACGGGACTAGCGGAGACCCAGTACTTC. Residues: CASSQVTGLAETQYF.

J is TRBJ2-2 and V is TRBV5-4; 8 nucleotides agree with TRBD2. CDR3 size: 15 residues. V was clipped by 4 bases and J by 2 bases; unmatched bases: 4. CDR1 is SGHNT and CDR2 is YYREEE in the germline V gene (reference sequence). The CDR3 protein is CASSLSGVNTGELFF. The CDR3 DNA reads TGTGCCAGCAGCCTTAGCGGGGTCAACACCGGGGAGCTGTTTTTT.

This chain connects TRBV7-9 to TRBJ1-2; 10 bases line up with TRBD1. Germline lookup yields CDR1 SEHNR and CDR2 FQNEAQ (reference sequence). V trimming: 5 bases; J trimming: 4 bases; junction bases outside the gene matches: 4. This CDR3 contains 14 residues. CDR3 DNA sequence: TGTGCCAGCAGCCCAGACAGGGGGCTCTATGGCTACACCTTC. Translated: CASSPDRGLYGYTF.

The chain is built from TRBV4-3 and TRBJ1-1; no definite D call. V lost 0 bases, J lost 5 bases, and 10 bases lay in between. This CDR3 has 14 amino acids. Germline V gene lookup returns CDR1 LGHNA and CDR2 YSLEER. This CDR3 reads CASSQDRLGTEAFF. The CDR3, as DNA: TGCGCCAGCAGCCAAGACAGACTAGGGACTGAAGCTTTCTTT.

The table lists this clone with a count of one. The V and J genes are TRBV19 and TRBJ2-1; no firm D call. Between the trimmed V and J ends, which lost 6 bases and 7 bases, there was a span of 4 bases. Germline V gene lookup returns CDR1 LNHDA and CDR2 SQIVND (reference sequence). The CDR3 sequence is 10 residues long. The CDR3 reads CASSRNEQFF. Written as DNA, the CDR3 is TGTGCCAGTAGCAGGAATGAGCAGTTCTTC.

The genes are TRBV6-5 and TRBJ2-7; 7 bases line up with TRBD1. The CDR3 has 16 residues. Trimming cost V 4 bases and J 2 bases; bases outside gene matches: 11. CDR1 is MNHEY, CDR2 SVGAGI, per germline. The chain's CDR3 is CASSSTAGTATYEQYF. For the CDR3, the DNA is TGTGCCAGCAGTTCGACAGCCGGGACAGCGACCTACGAGCAGTACTTC.

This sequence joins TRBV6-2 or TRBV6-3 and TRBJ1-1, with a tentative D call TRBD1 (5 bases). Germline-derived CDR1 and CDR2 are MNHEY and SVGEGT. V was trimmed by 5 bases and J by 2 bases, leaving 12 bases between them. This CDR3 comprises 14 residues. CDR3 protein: CASSTGAFNTEAFF. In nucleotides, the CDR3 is TGTGCCAGCAGTACAGGAGCCTTTAACACTGAAGCTTTCTTT.